The 32 T cell receptor beta chains below were found in one sample sequenced in a study of CD8 T cells in Susac syndrome. Random hexamers were used to reverse transcribe roughly 0.45 to 1 ug of RNA. TCRdb itself ran the immunoSEQ multiplex PCR reads through MiXCR, one entry per CDR3 protein. The sample lists more than 95,000 distinct CDR3 sequences, 80% to 95% occurring once. Specimen: CD8+ T cells from PBMCs. The receptor set was obtained from a human donor with multiple sclerosis.

This chain joins TRBV27 and TRBJ2-5; TRBD2 matches at 9 bases. The CDR3 totals 17 residues. In germline, CDR1 is MNHEY, CDR2 SMNVEV (reference sequence). J lost 8 bases, V lost 1 base, and 14 bases had no gene match. This chain's CDR3 is CASSLLAGEGGKKTQYF. In DNA form, the CDR3 reads TGTGCCAGCAGTTTATTAGCGGGAGAGGGGGGCAAGAAAACCCAGTACTTC.

V gene TRBV20-1 combines with J gene TRBJ1-1, with 8 bases fitting TRBD1. The CDR3 extends over 14 amino acids. Germline loops: CDR1 DFQATT, CDR2 SNEGSKA (reference sequence). The CDR3 DNA sequence: TGCAGGACCAACCCCCGGACAGGGCCCACTGAAGCTTTCTTT. Protein product: CRTNPRTGPTEAFF.

This chain's CDR3 is CASSLGVPDTQYF. The CDR3 DNA follows: TGTGCCAGCAGTTTGGGGGTACCAGATACGCAGTATTTT. The chain links TRBV12-3 or TRBV12-4 to TRBJ2-3; perhaps D is TRBD1 or TRBD2 (5 bases each). V lost 3 bases and J lost 4, with 8 bases in between. This CDR3 spans 13 amino acids.

V and J are TRBV4-1 and TRBJ2-7; 9 bases align to TRBD2. CDR1 MGHRA and CDR2 YSYEKL come from the germline V gene. There are 15 residues in the CDR3. V dropped 4 bases and J dropped 4; count of bases not matched to a gene: 8. The CDR3 loop is CASSPVLAGFYEQYF. CDR3 coding DNA: TGCGCCAGCAGCCCAGTCCTAGCGGGGTTTTACGAGCAGTACTTC.

The rearrangement joins TRBV12-3 or TRBV12-4 to TRBJ2-7, with unresolved D. The V and J ends lost 3 bases and 3 bases respectively, with 12 bases between them. This CDR3 contains 14 residues. CDR3 region: CASSLYSPIYEQYF. The CDR3 nucleotides read TGTGCCAGCAGTTTGTATAGCCCAATCTACGAGCAGTACTTC.

V usage is TRBV7-2 and J usage is TRBJ2-1, with TRBD2 matching 10 bases. The V gene end was trimmed by 3 bases and the J gene end by 3 bases; junction bases not matched to a gene: 2. Germline CDR1 and CDR2: SGHTA and FQGNSA. The CDR3 has 15 amino acids. Here the CDR3 reads CASSLVAGGYNEQFF. The DNA for the CDR3 is TGTGCCAGCAGCTTGGTAGCGGGAGGCTACAATGAGCAGTTCTTC.

This sequence joins TRBV24-1 and TRBJ2-1; D not certain. Germline lookup yields CDR1 KGHDR and CDR2 SFDVKD. The CDR3 totals 15 residues. V dropped 0 bases and J dropped 0 bases, with 5 bases sitting between them. The CDR3 region is CATSDLHFSYNEQFF. CDR3 DNA sequence: TGTGCCACCAGTGATTTGCATTTCTCCTACAATGAGCAGTTCTTC.

This clonotype was recorded only once. This sequence joins TRBV6-4 and TRBJ2-1; D is uncertain. Between the trimmed V and J ends, which lost 2 bases and 8 bases, there was a span of 10 bases. The CDR3 length is 13 residues. Per germline, CDR1 MRHNA and CDR2 SNTAGT. In nucleotides, the CDR3 is TGTGCCAGCAGTGACACTCCCGATGATGAGCAGTTCTTC. Protein sequence: CASSDTPDDEQFF.

This clonotype has only one observation. The rearrangement links TRBV5-6 to TRBJ1-5; 8 bases map to TRBD1. V trimming: 4 bases; J trimming: 6 bases; junction bases outside the gene matches: 6. The CDR3 runs to 14 residues. Germline V gene sequence: CDR1 SGHDT, CDR2 YYEEEE. The CDR3 protein is CASSLTGAGQPQHF. CDR3 nucleotide sequence: TGTGCCAGCAGCCTGACAGGGGCTGGTCAGCCCCAGCATTTT.

Here the CDR3 reads CASSYSNRANNSPLHF. The CDR3, as DNA: TGTGCCAGCAGTTACTCGAACAGGGCAAATAATTCACCCCTCCACTTT. This chain connects TRBV6-5 to TRBJ1-6, with TRBD1 as a possible D gene (6 bases). Trimming left V 0 bases short and J 5 bases short, with 11 bases between. This CDR3 is 16 amino acids long. CDR1 MNHEY and CDR2 SVGAGI come from the germline V gene.

V usage is TRBV9 and J usage is TRBJ1-4, with no clear D. CDR1 is SGDLS, CDR2 YYNGEE, per germline. This CDR3 spans 16 amino acids. With 4 bases removed from V and 0 bases from J, the gap between germline ends came to 13 bases. CDR3 DNA: TGTGCCAGCAGCCCAGAAGGTAGTGCAACTAATGAAAAACTGTTTTTT. Its protein is CASSPEGSATNEKLFF.

V usage is TRBV6-5 and J usage is TRBJ2-1, with a possible D match to TRBD1 (5 bases). The germline gives CDR1 MNHEY, CDR2 SVGAGI. V gave up 0 bases and J gave up 4 bases, with 10 bases separating them. This CDR3 spans 15 amino acids. CDR3 region: CASSYSPTAYNEQFF. The CDR3 region has the DNA TGTGCCAGCAGTTACTCTCCGACAGCTTACAATGAGCAGTTCTTC.

The gene calls are TRBV21-1 and TRBJ1-1; the table's D gene call, TRBD1, was not cross checked with the DNA. TRBV21-1 is flagged as a pseudogene. This CDR3 is built from 15 residues. CDR3 nucleotide sequence: TGTGCCAGCACTCTTTTTCCGGGCGATGGCACTGAAGCTTTCTTT. It is translated as CASTLFPGDGTEAFF.

The chain is built from TRBV9 and TRBJ2-1; D unresolved. The germline V gene has CDR1 SGDLS and CDR2 YYNGEE. The V and J ends lost 0 bases and 5 bases respectively, with 3 bases between them. The CDR3 is 12 amino acids. The CDR3 sequence: CASSVGDNEQFF. Here the CDR3 DNA reads TGTGCCAGCAGCGTAGGTGACAATGAGCAGTTCTTC.

The rearrangement joins TRBV27 to TRBJ1-2; possible D gene TRBD1, 6 bases. CDR1 is MNHEY, CDR2 SMNVEV, per germline (reference sequence). The CDR3 is 14 residues long. V dropped 6 bases and J dropped 7 bases, with 18 bases sitting between them. As DNA, the CDR3 is TGTGCCAGCAGCCTCAACCCGGGGGCAATTGGCTACACCTTC. It translates to CASSLNPGAIGYTF.

This chain links TRBV19 with TRBJ2-1, with 8 bases identical to TRBD2. J gave up 2 bases and V 6 bases, and 6 bases lay outside the gene matches. This CDR3 comprises 15 residues. Looked up from germline, CDR1 is LNHDA and CDR2 is SQIVND (reference sequence). CDR3 DNA sequence: TGTGCCAGTAGGGATAACGGGAGGGCCTACAATGAGCAGTTCTTC. Protein: CASRDNGRAYNEQFF.

This clonotype has just one count. The CDR3 DNA reads as TGTGCCAGCAGCCCCGGACCTGGGACAGTCTACGAGCAGTACGTC. Residues: CASSPGPGTVYEQYV. The chain has TRBV3-1 and TRBJ2-7; TRBD1 aligns across 7 bases. The CDR3 length is 15 residues. Germline assignment: CDR1 LGHDT and CDR2 YNNKEL (reference sequence). The junction had 9 bases not matched to a gene; V was cut back by 4 bases and J by 3 bases.

The rearrangement joins TRBV7-9 to TRBJ2-7; D remains unclear. The CDR3 sequence is 17 residues long. The germline V gene has CDR1 SEHNR and CDR2 FQNEAQ (reference sequence). The V and J ends lost 1 base and 2 bases respectively, with 18 bases between them. CDR3 DNA sequence: TGTGCCAGCAGCTTAGGATATTGGAACAGCGCTCCCTACGAGCAGTACGTC. It translates to CASSLGYWNSAPYEQYV.

The chain combines TRBV4-1 with TRBJ2-1; 8 bases line up with TRBD2. The CDR3 is 14 residues long. CDR1 and CDR2 from the germline V gene are MGHRA and YSYEKL. V lost 7 bases to trimming and J lost 1 base; unmatched junction nucleotides: 3. The CDR3 coding sequence is TGCGCCAGCACCCGGGGGGGTTCCTACAATGAGCAGTTCTTC. Translated: CASTRGGSYNEQFF.

CDR3: CASSQGMNTEAFF. DNA of the CDR3: TGTGCCAGCAGCCAAGGTATGAACACTGAAGCTTTCTTT. This chain uses TRBV3-1 with TRBJ1-1; D gene uncertain. Trimming removed 1 base at V and 0 bases at J, with 3 bases between. This CDR3 is 13 amino acids long. Germline loops: CDR1 LGHDT, CDR2 YNNKEL (reference sequence).

The chain combines TRBV29-1 with TRBJ1-2; 8 bases are a match to TRBD1. With 6 bases clipped from V and 7 bases from J, the junction kept 16 bases outside the gene matches. The V gene's germline CDR1 is SQVTM and CDR2 ANQGSEA. The CDR3 runs 15 residues. The CDR3: CSVAGGRTGALGYTF. CDR3 bases: TGCAGCGTCGCAGGGGGCCGGACAGGAGCTCTTGGCTACACCTTC.

This clonotype showed up just once. The chain recombines TRBV7-9 with TRBJ2-7, with 9 positions matching TRBD2. This CDR3 is 16 amino acids long. V shed 2 bases, J shed 6 bases, and the junction held 11 bases outside the gene matches. From germline, CDR1 is SEHNR and CDR2 FQNEAQ (reference sequence). The CDR3 reads CASSLKAGGQRGEQYF. DNA of the CDR3: TGTGCCAGCAGCTTAAAAGCGGGGGGACAAAGAGGCGAGCAGTACTTC.

This clonotype was recorded only once. The chain recombines TRBV20-1 with TRBJ2-3, with a weak D call TRBD1 (5 bases). In germline, CDR1 is DFQATT, CDR2 SNEGSKA (reference sequence). The CDR3 consists of 13 residues. With 0 bases removed from V and 7 bases from J, the gap between germline ends came to 11 bases. CDR3 nucleotides: TGCAGTGCTAGAGATGTCAGGGTGAATACGCAGTATTTT. It codes for CSARDVRVNTQYF.

This chain links TRBV10-3 with TRBJ2-5, with 7 nucleotides matching TRBD1. Germline V gene sequence: CDR1 ENHRY, CDR2 SYGVKD. The ends lost 3 bases at V and 4 bases at J; junction bases unmatched: 2. This CDR3 is 13 amino acids long. The CDR3 protein is CAISEPGGETQYF. DNA of the CDR3: TGTGCCATCAGTGAACCAGGGGGAGAGACCCAGTACTTC.

The chain combines TRBV12-3 or TRBV12-4 with TRBJ2-1; 7 positions agree with TRBD2. The trim removed 0 bases at V and 9 bases at J, leaving 11 bases unmatched. The CDR3 totals 16 residues. The DNA of the CDR3 is TGTGCCAGCAGTTTAGCGGGTTCGGCGGGCGGGGGTGAGCAGTTCTTC. This sequence encodes CASSLAGSAGGGEQFF.

This chain uses TRBV3-1 with TRBJ2-1; D is perhaps TRBD1 (6 bases). The CDR3 is made up of 17 amino acids. The germline V gene has CDR1 LGHDT and CDR2 YNNKEL (reference sequence). The V and J ends lost 4 bases and 1 base respectively, with 17 bases between them. The CDR3 sequence is CASSPDLTGGSYNEQFF. CDR3 in DNA: TGTGCCAGCAGCCCAGATTTGACAGGTGGTTCCTACAATGAGCAGTTCTTC.

The chain links TRBV2 to TRBJ2-3; the match to TRBD2 covers 11 bases. The CDR3 is made up of 14 amino acids. The V segment lost 9 bases and the J segment 3 bases; nucleotides outside the gene matches: 5. Germline lookup yields CDR1 SNHLY and CDR2 FYNNEI. In DNA form, the CDR3 reads TGTGCCAGATCGGCTAGCGGGGGGACAGATACGCAGTATTTT. Amino acid sequence: CARSASGGTDTQYF.

This rearrangement joins TRBV12-3 or TRBV12-4 to TRBJ1-2; possibly TRBD1 for D (5 bases). The CDR3 has 14 amino acids. Trimming stripped 4 bases from V and 5 bases from J, with 14 bases between. The CDR3 DNA reads TGTGCCAGCAGTTCCCTGGGGAGGGGATATGGCTACACCTTC. Protein product: CASSSLGRGYGYTF.

The J gene is TRBJ2-1, the V gene TRBV4-1; D is undetermined. The ends were cut back, 2 bases at V and 6 bases at J, with 14 bases in the middle. The CDR3 has 15 amino acids. Germline loops: CDR1 MGHRA, CDR2 YSYEKL. The chain's CDR3 is CASSQNTAPGNEQFF. The CDR3 coding sequence is TGCGCCAGCAGCCAAAATACTGCGCCTGGCAATGAGCAGTTCTTC.

CDR3 sequence: CASKTGGGLEPNYEQYV. The CDR3 bases are TGCGCCAGCAAAACAGGGGGGGGACTAGAGCCTAACTACGAGCAGTACGTC. This chain links TRBV5-1 with TRBJ2-7; tentatively, D is TRBD1 or TRBD2 (8 bases each). Germline loops: CDR1 SGHRS, CDR2 YFSETQ. This CDR3 spans 17 amino acids. V was pared by 6 bases and J by 3 bases, with 25 bases between.

The chain uses TRBV3-1 and TRBJ2-3; the D is unclear. V lost 3 bases and J 2 bases, leaving 12 bases between the germline ends. CDR1 is LGHDT and CDR2 is YNNKEL in the germline V gene (reference sequence). The CDR3 extends over 15 amino acids. Written as DNA, the CDR3 is TGTGCCAGCAGCCAGGCTCCTAGAGCCACAGATACGCAGTATTTT. It specifies CASSQAPRATDTQYF.

The chain is built from TRBV20-1 and TRBJ1-2; TRBD1 agrees at 7 bases. This CDR3 has 16 residues. Germline CDR1 and CDR2: DFQATT and SNEGSKA (reference sequence). The junction had 12 bases not matched to a gene; V was cut back by 0 bases and J by 5 bases. CDR3 nucleotide sequence: TGCAGTGCTAGAGATCCGGGACAGCCGAACACTTATGGCTACACCTTC. Its protein product is CSARDPGQPNTYGYTF.